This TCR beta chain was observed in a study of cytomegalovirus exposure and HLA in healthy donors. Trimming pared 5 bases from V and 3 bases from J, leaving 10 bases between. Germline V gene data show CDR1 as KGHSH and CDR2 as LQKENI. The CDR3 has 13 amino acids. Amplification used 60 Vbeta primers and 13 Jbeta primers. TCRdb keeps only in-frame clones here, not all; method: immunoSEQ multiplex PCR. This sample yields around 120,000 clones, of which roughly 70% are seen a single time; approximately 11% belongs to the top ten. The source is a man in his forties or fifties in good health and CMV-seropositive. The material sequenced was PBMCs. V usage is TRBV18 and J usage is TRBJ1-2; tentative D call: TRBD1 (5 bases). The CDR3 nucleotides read TGTGCCAGCTCAGAAGGGGAGGACTATGGCTACACCTTC. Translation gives CASSEGEDYGYTF.